This TCR beta chain was documented in a study of tumor-infiltrating lymphocytes in localized non-small cell lung cancer. Whole-study context: Some samples were collected after neoadjuvant chemotherapy; smokers, never-smokers and several histologies were included.

The CDR3 extends over 16 amino acids. Looked up from germline, CDR1 is MNHNY and CDR2 is SVGAGI (reference sequence). Losses at the gene ends were 1 base for V and 9 bases for J; bases not matched to a gene: 10. Produced via immunoSEQ multiplex PCR; TCRdb's table is partial and in-frame only. The sample has approximately 15,000 clones, around 75% seen once. The sequence came from a human donor with non-small cell lung cancer. V usage is TRBV6-6 and J usage is TRBJ1-2; 11 bases are shared with TRBD1. Source material: lung tumor tissue. This CDR3 is CASSYWATDRGRSYTF. DNA of the CDR3: TGTGCCAGCAGTTACTGGGCTACGGACAGGGGGCGAAGCTACACCTTC.